Presented here are 17 T cell receptor beta chains from one specimen sequenced in a study of blood T cell repertoires in COVID-19. The method was immunoSEQ multiplex PCR; TCRdb's version includes in-frame clones alone and lacks a portion of them. The sample gives around 150,000 clones, roughly 87% of which show up once; 5% is in the top ten. Sequenced input: peripheral blood. Source of these receptors: a human donor in a cohort sampled during active COVID-19.

The chain recombines TRBV7-2 with TRBJ2-2, with D maybe TRBD2 (6 bases). Trimming pared 2 bases from V and 5 bases from J, leaving 12 bases between. The CDR3 spans 15 residues. Germline loops: CDR1 SGHTA, CDR2 FQGNSA. The CDR3 protein is CASSLLPGGTGELFF. The DNA of the CDR3 is TGTGCCAGCAGCTTACTTCCCGGGGGTACCGGGGAGCTGTTTTTT.

This clone was seen a few times. V is TRBV7-9 and J is TRBJ1-1; 7 nucleotides match TRBD1. The V and J ends lost 5 bases and 10 bases, in that order; junction bases with no gene match: 7. CDR3 length equals 12 residues. Germline lookup yields CDR1 SEHNR and CDR2 FQNEAQ (reference sequence). The CDR3 coding sequence is TGTGCCAGCAGCCAGACAGGGAAGGGAGCTTTCTTT. This encodes CASSQTGKGAFF.

This sequence joins TRBV7-2 and TRBJ2-5, with 8 bases fitting TRBD2. V shed 1 base and J 4 bases; nucleotides not matched to a gene: 2. This CDR3 has 14 residues. Germline loops: CDR1 SGHTA, CDR2 FQGNSA. This chain's CDR3 is CASSLGTSTETQYF. The DNA for the CDR3 is TGTGCCAGCAGCTTAGGGACTAGCACAGAGACCCAGTACTTC.

The chain uses TRBV28 and TRBJ2-4; unclear D gene. CDR3 size: 15 residues. CDR1 and CDR2 (germline): MDHEN, SYDVKM. Trimming left V 6 bases short and J 4 bases short, with 16 bases between. CDR3 nucleotides: TGTGCCAGCAGCCCTCCTTCGGGTAGGAAAAACATTCAGTACTTC. Translated, it gives CASSPPSGRKNIQYF.

The V call is TRBV3-1 (or the pseudogene TRBV3-2), the J call TRBJ2-7; D is ambiguous. V gave up 4 bases and J gave up 2 bases, with 12 bases separating them. The CDR3 has 14 residues. Germline CDR1 LGHDT, CDR2 YNNKEL (reference sequence). CDR3 nucleotides: TGTGCCAGCAGCCGTCGCGACAATACCTACGAGCAGTACTTC. Translated: CASSRRDNTYEQYF.

This rearrangement joins TRBV19 to TRBJ2-6; 8 bases line up with TRBD1. The CDR3 is made up of 15 amino acids. V shed 5 bases and J 0 bases; nucleotides not matched to a gene: 0. The germline gives CDR1 LNHDA, CDR2 SQIVND (reference sequence). The CDR3 DNA sequence: TGTGCCAGTAGTGACAGGGGCTCTGGGGCCAACGTCCTGACTTTC. Residues: CASSDRGSGANVLTF.

V gene TRBV30 combines with J gene TRBJ1-1, with TRBD1 matching 7 bases. J lost 3 bases, V lost 5 bases, and 6 bases had no gene match. The CDR3 contains 13 residues. Looked up from germline, CDR1 is GTSNPN and CDR2 is SVGIG (reference sequence). The CDR3 DNA reads TGTGCCTGGGCCCGGGACAGCTACACTGAAGCTTTCTTT. Amino acids: CAWARDSYTEAFF. Full variable domain (missing parts from reference TRBV30 and TRBJ1-1): SQTIHQWPATLVQPVGSPLSLECTVEGTSNPNLYWYRQAAGRGLQLLFYSVGIGQISSEVPQNLSASRPQDRQFILSSKKLLLSDSGFYLCAWARDSYTEAFFGQGTRLTVV.

The table lists this clone with many counts. The chain uses TRBV9 and TRBJ1-1; weak D call: TRBD1 (5 bases). Trimming left V 4 bases short and J 8 bases short, with 21 bases between. Per the germline V gene, CDR1 is SGDLS and CDR2 is YYNGEE. The CDR3 extends over 15 amino acids. The DNA for the CDR3 is TGTGCCAGCAGCCCACCCACGGGGGGTCCGGGCGAAGCTTTCTTT. Translating it yields CASSPPTGGPGEAFF.

The V gene is TRBV5-1, the J gene TRBJ2-1; 7 bases match TRBD2. CDR1 and CDR2 (germline): SGHRS, YFSETQ. The junction had 13 bases not matched to a gene; V was cut back by 4 bases and J by 6 bases. The CDR3 loop spans 16 amino acids. The CDR3 spells CASSQLGGLGINEQFF. CDR3 sequence (DNA): TGCGCCAGCAGCCAATTGGGCGGACTAGGGATCAATGAGCAGTTCTTC.

This chain links TRBV2 with TRBJ1-1; 7 bases are a match to TRBD1. V gave up 2 bases and J gave up 6 bases; unmatched junction bases: 9. CDR1 is SNHLY, CDR2 FYNNEI, per germline. The CDR3 spans 15 residues. CDR3 nucleotides: TGTGCCAGCAGTGAACTCACCGGGACAGCGTCTGAAGCTTTCTTT. This codes for CASSELTGTASEAFF.

On this clone: The junction and the germline gene differ at one end; a read error may be behind it. V and J are TRBV6-6 and TRBJ1-3; D uncertain. The germline CDR1 and CDR2 sequences are MNHNY and SVGAGI (reference sequence). CDR3 length equals 11 residues. The CDR3 sequence: CASSTGDTIYF. CDR3 in DNA: TGTGCCAGCAGTACTGGAGACACCATATATTTT.

This chain uses TRBV27 with TRBJ2-1; 13 nucleotides agree with TRBD2. The length of the CDR3 is 16 residues. Germline V lookup: CDR1 MNHEY, CDR2 SMNVEV (reference sequence). Trimming removed 3 bases from V and 5 bases from J; junction bases left unmatched: 4. CDR3 bases: TGTGCCAGCAGTTTTCTCGGACTAGCGGGAGACAATGAGCAGTTCTTC. It is translated as CASSFLGLAGDNEQFF.

The CDR3 here is CAISEHPTGDTEAFF. CDR3 nucleotide sequence: TGTGCCATCAGTGAGCACCCGACAGGGGACACTGAAGCTTTCTTT. V usage is TRBV10-3 and J usage is TRBJ1-1; TRBD1 aligns across 8 bases. The CDR3 consists of 15 residues. CDR1 and CDR2 (germline): ENHRY, SYGVKD. The V and J ends lost 2 bases and 3 bases, in that order; junction bases with no gene match: 5.

The chain is built from TRBV9 and TRBJ2-1; 8 positions match TRBD2. The V gene's germline CDR1 is SGDLS and CDR2 YYNGEE. The CDR3 is 16 amino acids. The V segment lost 4 bases and the J segment 6 bases; nucleotides outside the gene matches: 12. The CDR3 nucleotides read TGTGCCAGCAGCCCCACGGGGGGGGGAACCTCCAATGAGCAGTTCTTC. It translates to CASSPTGGGTSNEQFF.

The count of this clone is one. This sequence joins TRBV7-9 and TRBJ1-2, with TRBD1 matching 7 bases. The J segment lost 4 bases and the V segment lost 5 bases, leaving 4 bases of the junction unmatched. This CDR3 has 13 amino acids. Germline assignment: CDR1 SEHNR and CDR2 FQNEAQ (reference sequence). CDR3 coding DNA: TGTGCCAGCAGCGAGGGACAGCCCTATGGCTACACCTTC. It yields the protein CASSEGQPYGYTF. Full variable domain (remainder filled in from reference TRBV7-9 and TRBJ1-2): DTGVSQNPRHKITKRGQNVTFRCDPISEHNRLYWYRQTLGQGPEFLTYFQNEAQLEKSRLLSDRFSAERPKGSFSTLEIQRTEQGDSAMYLCASSEGQPYGYTFGSGTRLTVV.

This sequence joins TRBV10-3 and TRBJ2-1, with TRBD2 matching over 9 bases. The CDR3 is 15 residues long. V lost 6 bases to trimming and J lost 2 bases; unmatched junction nucleotides: 5. Germline CDR1 ENHRY, CDR2 SYGVKD. The CDR3 loop reads CAISTTSGAYNEQFF. CDR3 nucleotides: TGTGCCATCAGCACGACTAGCGGAGCCTACAATGAGCAGTTCTTC.

This clone was found once. The chain uses TRBV4-1 and TRBJ2-7; 11 bases agree with TRBD2. The CDR3 has 15 residues. V was pared by 5 bases and J by 3 bases, with 6 bases of the junction left unmatched. Germline loops: CDR1 MGHRA, CDR2 YSYEKL. The DNA of the CDR3 is TGCGCCAGCAGCACTGGCCTAGCGGGAGGCTACGAGCAGTACTTC. Translation: CASSTGLAGGYEQYF.